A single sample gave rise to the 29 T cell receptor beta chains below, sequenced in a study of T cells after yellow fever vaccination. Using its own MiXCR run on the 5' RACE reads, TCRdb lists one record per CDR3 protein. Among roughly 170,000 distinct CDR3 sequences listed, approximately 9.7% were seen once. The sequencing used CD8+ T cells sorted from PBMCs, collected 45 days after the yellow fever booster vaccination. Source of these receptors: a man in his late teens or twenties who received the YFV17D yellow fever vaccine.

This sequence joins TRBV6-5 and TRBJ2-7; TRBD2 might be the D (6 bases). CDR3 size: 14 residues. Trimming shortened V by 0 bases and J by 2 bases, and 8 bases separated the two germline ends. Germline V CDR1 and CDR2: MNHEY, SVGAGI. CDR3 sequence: CASSYSGGTYEQYF. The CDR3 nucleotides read TGTGCCAGCAGTTACTCGGGGGGAACCTACGAGCAGTACTTC.

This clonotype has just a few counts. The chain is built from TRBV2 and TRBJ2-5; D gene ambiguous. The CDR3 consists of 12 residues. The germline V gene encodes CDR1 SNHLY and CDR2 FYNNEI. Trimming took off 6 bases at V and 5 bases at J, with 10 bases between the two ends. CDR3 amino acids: CASRMGAETQYF. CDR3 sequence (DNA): TGTGCCAGCAGGATGGGTGCGGAGACCCAGTACTTC.

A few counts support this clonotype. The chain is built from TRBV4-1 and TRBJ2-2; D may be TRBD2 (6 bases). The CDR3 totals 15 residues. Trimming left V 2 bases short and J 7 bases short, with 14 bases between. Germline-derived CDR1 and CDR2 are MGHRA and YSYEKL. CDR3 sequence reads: CASSQPPGARGELFF. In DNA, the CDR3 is TGCGCCAGCAGCCAACCCCCGGGAGCACGCGGGGAGCTGTTTTTT.

CDR3 sequence: CASSYFSGEQPQHF. CDR3 nucleotide sequence: TGTGCCAGCAGTTACTTCTCCGGGGAACAGCCCCAGCATTTT. V gene TRBV6-2 or TRBV6-3 combines with J gene TRBJ1-5; D is uncertain. The germline V gene has CDR1 MNHEY and CDR2 SVGEGT. The CDR3 totals 14 residues. Trimming removed 1 base at V and 7 bases at J, with 11 bases between.

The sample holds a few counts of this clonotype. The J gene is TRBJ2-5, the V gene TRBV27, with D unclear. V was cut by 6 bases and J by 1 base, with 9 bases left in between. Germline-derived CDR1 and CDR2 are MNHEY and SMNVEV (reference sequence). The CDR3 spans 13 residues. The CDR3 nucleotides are TGTGCCAGCAGGTCCGGGTTCCAAGAGACCCAGTACTTC. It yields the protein CASRSGFQETQYF.

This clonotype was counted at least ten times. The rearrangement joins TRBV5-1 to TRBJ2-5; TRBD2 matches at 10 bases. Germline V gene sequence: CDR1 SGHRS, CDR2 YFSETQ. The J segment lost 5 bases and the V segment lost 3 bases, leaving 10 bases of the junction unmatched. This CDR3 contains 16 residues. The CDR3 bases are TGCGCCAGCAGCTGGCCTCCGGGACTAGCGACGGAGACCCAGTACTTC. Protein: CASSWPPGLATETQYF. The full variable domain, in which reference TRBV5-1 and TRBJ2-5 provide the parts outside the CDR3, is KAGVTQTPRYLIKTRGQQVTLSCSPISGHRSVSWYQQTPGQGLQFLFEYFSETQRNKGNFPGRFSGRQFSNSRSEMNVSTLELGDSALYLCASSWPPGLATETQYFGPGTRLLVL.

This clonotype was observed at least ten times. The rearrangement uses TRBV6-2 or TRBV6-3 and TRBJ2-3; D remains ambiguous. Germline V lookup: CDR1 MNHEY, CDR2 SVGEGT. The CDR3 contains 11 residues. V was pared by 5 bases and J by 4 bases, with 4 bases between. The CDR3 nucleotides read TGTGCCAGCAGTCGGCCAGATACGCAGTATTTT. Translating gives CASSRPDTQYF.

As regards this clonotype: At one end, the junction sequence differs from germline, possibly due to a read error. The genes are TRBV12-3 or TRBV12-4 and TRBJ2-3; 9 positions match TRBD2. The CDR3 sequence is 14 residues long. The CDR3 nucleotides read TGTGCCAGCGGACCTAGCGGGGATACAGATGCGCAGTATTTT. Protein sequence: CASGPSGDTDAQYF.

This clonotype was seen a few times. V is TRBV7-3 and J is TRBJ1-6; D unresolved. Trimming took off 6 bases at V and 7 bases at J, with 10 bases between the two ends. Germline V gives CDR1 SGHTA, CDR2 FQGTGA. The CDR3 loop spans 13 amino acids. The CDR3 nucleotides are TGTGCCAGCAGTTCGACGGGGAATTCACCCCTCCACTTT. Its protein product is CASSSTGNSPLHF. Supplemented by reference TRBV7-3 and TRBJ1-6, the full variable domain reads GAGVSQTPSNKVTEKGKYVELRCDPISGHTALYWYRQSLGQGPEFLIYFQGTGAADDSGLPNDRFFAVRPEGSVSTLKIQRTERGDSAVYLCASSSTGNSPLHFGNGTRLTVT.

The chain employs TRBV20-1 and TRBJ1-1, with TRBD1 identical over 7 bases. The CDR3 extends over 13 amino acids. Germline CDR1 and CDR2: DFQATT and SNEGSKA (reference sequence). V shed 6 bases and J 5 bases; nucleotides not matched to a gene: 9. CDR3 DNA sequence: TGCAGTGCCGCAAGGACAGGCCCGACTGAAGCTTTCTTT. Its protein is CSAARTGPTEAFF.

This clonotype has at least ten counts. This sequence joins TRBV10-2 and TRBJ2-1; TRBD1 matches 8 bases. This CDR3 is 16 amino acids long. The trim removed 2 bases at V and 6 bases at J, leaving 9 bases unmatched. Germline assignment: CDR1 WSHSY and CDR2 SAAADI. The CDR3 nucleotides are TGCGCCAGCAGTGAGGGATATGACAGGGGTCGCAATGAGCAGTTCTTC. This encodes CASSEGYDRGRNEQFF.

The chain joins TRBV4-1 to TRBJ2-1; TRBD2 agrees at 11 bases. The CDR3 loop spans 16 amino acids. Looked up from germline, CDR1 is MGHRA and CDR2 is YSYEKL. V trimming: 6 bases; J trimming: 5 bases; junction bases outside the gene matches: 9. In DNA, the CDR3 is TGCGCCAGCAGGAGTAGCGGGGGGGCAAGAGACAATGAGCAGTTCTTC. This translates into CASRSSGGARDNEQFF.

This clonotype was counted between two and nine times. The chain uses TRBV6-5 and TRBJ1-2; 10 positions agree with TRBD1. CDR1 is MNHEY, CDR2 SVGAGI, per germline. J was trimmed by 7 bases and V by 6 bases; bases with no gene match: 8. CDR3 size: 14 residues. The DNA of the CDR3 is TGTGCCAGCAGCCTCGGGACAGGGGATCCTGGCTACACCTTC. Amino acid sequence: CASSLGTGDPGYTF.

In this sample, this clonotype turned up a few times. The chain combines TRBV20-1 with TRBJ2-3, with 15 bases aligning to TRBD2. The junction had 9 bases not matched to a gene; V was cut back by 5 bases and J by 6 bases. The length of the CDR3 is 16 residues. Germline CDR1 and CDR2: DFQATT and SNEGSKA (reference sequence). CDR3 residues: CSAELWTSGGEDTQYF. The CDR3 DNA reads TGCAGTGCTGAATTATGGACTAGCGGGGGGGAGGATACGCAGTATTTT.

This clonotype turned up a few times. This CDR3 reads CASSFDPARLTDTQYF. The CDR3 region has the DNA TGTGCCAGCAGTTTCGACCCGGCTAGGCTCACAGATACGCAGTATTTT. The genes are TRBV6-2 or TRBV6-3 and TRBJ2-3; unclear D gene. The V gene lost 4 bases and the J gene lost 2 bases, with 16 bases spanning the gap. The CDR3 is 16 residues long. CDR1 MNHEY and CDR2 SVGEGT come from the germline V gene.

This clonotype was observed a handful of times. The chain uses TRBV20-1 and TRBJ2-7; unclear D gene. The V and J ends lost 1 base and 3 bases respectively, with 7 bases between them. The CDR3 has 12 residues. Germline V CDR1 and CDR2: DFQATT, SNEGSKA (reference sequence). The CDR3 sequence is CSARGQDYEQYF. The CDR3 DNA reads TGCAGTGCTAGAGGTCAAGACTACGAGCAGTACTTC.

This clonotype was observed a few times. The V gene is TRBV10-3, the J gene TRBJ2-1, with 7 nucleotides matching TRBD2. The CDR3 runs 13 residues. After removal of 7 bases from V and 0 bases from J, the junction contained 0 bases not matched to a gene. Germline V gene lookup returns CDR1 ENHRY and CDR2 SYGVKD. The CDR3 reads CAIKRGSYNEQFF. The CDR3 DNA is TGTGCCATCAAGCGGGGCTCCTACAATGAGCAGTTCTTC.

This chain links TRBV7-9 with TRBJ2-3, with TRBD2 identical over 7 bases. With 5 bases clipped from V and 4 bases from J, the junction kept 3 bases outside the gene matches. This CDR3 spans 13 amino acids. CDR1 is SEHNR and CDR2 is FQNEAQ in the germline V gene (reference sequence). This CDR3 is CASSRAGADTQYF. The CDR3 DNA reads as TGTGCCAGCAGCCGCGCGGGGGCAGATACGCAGTATTTT. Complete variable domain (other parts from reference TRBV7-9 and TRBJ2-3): DTGVSQNPRHKITKRGQNVTFRCDPISEHNRLYWYRQTLGQGPEFLTYFQNEAQLEKSRLLSDRFSAERPKGSFSTLEIQRTEQGDSAMYLCASSRAGADTQYFGPGTRLTVL.

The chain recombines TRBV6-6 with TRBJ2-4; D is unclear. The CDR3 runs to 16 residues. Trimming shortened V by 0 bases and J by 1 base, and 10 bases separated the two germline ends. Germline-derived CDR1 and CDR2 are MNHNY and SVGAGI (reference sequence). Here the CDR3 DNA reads TGTGCCAGCAGTTACTCGATGGAACGGGCCAAAAACATTCAGTACTTC. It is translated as CASSYSMERAKNIQYF.

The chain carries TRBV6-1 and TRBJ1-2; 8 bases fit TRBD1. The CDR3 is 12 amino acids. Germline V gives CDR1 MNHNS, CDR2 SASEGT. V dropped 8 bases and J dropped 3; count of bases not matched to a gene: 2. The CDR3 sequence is CASRTGYYGYTF. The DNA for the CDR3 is TGTGCCAGCCGGACAGGGTACTATGGCTACACCTTC.

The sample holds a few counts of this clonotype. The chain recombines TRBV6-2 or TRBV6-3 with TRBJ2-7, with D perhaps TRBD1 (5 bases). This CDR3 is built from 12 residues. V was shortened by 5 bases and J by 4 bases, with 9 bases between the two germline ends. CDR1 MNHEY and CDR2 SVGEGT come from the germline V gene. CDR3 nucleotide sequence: TGTGCCAGCAGTCCGGCAGGGTACGAGCAGTACGTC. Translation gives CASSPAGYEQYV.

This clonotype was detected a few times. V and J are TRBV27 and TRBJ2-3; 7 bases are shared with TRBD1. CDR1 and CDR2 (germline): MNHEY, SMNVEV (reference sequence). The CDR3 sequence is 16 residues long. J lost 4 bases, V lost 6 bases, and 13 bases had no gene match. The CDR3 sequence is CASRPQTGSVADTQYF. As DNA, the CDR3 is TGTGCCAGCAGACCCCAGACAGGGTCCGTCGCAGATACGCAGTATTTT.

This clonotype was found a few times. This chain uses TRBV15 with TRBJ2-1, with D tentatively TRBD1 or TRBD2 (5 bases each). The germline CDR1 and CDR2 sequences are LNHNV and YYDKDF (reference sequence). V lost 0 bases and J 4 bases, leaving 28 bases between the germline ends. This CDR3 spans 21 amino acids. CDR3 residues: CATSREWGRASSEFRYNEQFF. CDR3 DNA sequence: TGTGCCACCAGCAGAGAGTGGGGGAGAGCAAGCTCTGAGTTTCGTTACAATGAGCAGTTCTTC.

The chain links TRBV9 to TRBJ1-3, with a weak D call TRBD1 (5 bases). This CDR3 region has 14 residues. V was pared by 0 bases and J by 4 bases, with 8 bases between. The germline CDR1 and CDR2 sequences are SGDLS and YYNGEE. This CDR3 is CASSVGGDGNTIYF. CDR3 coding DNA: TGTGCCAGCAGCGTAGGAGGGGACGGAAACACCATATATTTT.

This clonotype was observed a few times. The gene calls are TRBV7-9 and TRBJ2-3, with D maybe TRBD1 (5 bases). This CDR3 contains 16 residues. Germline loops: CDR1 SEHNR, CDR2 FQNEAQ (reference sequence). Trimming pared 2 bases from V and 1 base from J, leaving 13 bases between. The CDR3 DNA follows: TGTGCCAGCAGCTTATTGCAGGGAACCCGCACAGATACGCAGTATTTT. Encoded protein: CASSLLQGTRTDTQYF.

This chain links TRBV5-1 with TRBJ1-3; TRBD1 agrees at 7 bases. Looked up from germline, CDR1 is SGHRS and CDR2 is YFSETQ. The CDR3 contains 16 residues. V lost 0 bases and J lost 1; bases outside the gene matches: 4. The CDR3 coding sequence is TGCGCCAGCAGCTTGGGACAGGGAGTATCTGGAAACACCATATATTTT. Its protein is CASSLGQGVSGNTIYF.

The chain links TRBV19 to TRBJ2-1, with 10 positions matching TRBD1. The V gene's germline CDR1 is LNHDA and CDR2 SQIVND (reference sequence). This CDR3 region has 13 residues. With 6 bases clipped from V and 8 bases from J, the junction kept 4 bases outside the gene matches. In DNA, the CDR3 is TGTGCCAGTAGGACAGGGGGCTTTGATGAGCAGTTCTTC. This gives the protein CASRTGGFDEQFF.

CDR3 in amino acids: CASSTGVQKTQYF. The CDR3 coding sequence is TGTGCCAGCAGCACGGGGGTGCAAAAGACCCAGTACTTC. The gene calls are TRBV7-8 and TRBJ2-5; TRBD2 is a possible D gene (6 bases). Trimming removed 5 bases from V and 6 bases from J, with 13 bases in between. Germline CDR1 reads SGHVS; CDR2 reads FQNEAQ. The length of the CDR3 is 13 residues.

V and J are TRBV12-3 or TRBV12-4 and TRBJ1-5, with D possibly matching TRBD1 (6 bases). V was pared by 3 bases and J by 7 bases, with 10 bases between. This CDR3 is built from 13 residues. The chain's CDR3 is CASSFGGGQPQHF. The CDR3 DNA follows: TGTGCCAGCAGTTTTGGGGGGGGCCAGCCCCAGCATTTT.